Shown below are 2 T cell receptor beta chains from a single sample sequenced in a study of T cell responses to AZD1222 COVID-19 vaccine. Repertoires were generated with immunoSEQ multiplex PCR, while TCRdb's copy carries only in-frame clones and drops some. The sample shows around 100,000 clones, 87% of them seen only once. The sequenced sample was peripheral blood, obtained 28 days after the second AZD1222 dose. The origin of the receptors is an adult who received the AZD1222 COVID-19 vaccine.

The rearrangement links TRBV29-1 to TRBJ2-7; 9 bases are a match to TRBD1. Germline CDR1 is SQVTM and CDR2 is ANQGSEA. This CDR3 has 13 amino acids. The J segment lost 7 bases and the V segment lost 3 bases, leaving 7 bases of the junction unmatched. CDR3 in amino acids: CSVDTGGAEEQYF. CDR3 bases: TGCAGCGTTGATACAGGGGGCGCGGAGGAGCAGTACTTC.

This clone has only one observation. A junction end diverges from the germline sequence, so it may reflect a read error. J is TRBJ2-7 and V is TRBV11-2, with 16 nucleotides matching TRBD2. In germline, CDR1 is SGHAT, CDR2 FQNNGV. CDR3 size: 15 residues. CDR3 in DNA: TGTGCCAGCAGTTCACCGGGACTAGCGGGAGGGCCGGGACACTTC. Its protein is CASSSPGLAGGPGHF. Supplemented by reference TRBV11-2 and TRBJ2-7, the full variable domain reads EAGVAQSPRYKIIEKRQSVAFWCNPISGHATLYWYQQILGQGPKLLIQFQNNGVVDDSQLPKDRFSAERLKGVDSTLKIQPAKLEDSAVYLCASSSPGLAGGPGHFGPGTRLTVT.